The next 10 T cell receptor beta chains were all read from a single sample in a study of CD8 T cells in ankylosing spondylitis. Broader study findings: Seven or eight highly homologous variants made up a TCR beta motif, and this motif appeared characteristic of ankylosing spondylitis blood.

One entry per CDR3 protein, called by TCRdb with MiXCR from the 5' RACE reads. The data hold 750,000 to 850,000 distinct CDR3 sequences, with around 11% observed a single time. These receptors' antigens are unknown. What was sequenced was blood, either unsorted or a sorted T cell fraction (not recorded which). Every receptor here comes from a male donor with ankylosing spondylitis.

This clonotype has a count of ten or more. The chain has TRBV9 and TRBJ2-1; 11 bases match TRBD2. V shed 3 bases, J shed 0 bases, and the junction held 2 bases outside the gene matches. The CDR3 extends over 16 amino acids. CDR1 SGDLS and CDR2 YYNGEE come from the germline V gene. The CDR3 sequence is CASSATSGSSYNEQFF. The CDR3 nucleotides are TGTGCCAGCAGCGCCACTAGCGGGAGCTCCTACAATGAGCAGTTCTTC. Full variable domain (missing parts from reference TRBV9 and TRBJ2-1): DSGVTQTPKHLITATGQRVTLRCSPRSGDLSVYWYQQSLDQGLQFLIQYYNGEERAKGNILERFSAQQFPDLHSELNLSSLELGDSALYFCASSATSGSSYNEQFFGPGTRLTVL.

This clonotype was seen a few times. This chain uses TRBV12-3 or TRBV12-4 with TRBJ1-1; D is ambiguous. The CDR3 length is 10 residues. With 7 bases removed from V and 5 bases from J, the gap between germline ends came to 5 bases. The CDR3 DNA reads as TGTGCCAGCATTAAGACTGAAGCTTTCTTT. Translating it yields CASIKTEAFF.

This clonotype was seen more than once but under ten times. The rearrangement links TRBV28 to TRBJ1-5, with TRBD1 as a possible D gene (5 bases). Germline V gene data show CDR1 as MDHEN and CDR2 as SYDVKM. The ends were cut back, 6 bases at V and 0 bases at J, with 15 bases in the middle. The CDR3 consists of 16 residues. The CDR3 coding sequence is TGTGCCAGCAGAGGCTTCGGGGGAATTAGCAATCAGCCCCAGCATTTT. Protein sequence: CASRGFGGISNQPQHF.

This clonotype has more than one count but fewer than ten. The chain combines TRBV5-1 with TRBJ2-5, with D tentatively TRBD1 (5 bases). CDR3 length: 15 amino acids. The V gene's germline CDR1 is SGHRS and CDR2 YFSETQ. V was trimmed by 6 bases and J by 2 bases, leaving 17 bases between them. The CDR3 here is CASTWAGYEQETQYF. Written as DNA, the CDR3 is TGCGCCAGCACCTGGGCAGGGTATGAGCAAGAGACCCAGTACTTC.

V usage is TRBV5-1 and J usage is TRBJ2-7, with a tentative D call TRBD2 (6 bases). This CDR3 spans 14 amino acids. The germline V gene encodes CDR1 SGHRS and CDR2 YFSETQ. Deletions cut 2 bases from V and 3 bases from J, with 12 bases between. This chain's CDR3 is CASSFLADDYEQYF. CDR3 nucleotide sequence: TGCGCCAGCAGCTTTTTAGCGGACGACTACGAGCAGTACTTC. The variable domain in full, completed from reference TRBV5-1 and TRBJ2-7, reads KAGVTQTPRYLIKTRGQQVTLSCSPISGHRSVSWYQQTPGQGLQFLFEYFSETQRNKGNFPGRFSGRQFSNSRSEMNVSTLELGDSALYLCASSFLADDYEQYFGPGTRLTVT.

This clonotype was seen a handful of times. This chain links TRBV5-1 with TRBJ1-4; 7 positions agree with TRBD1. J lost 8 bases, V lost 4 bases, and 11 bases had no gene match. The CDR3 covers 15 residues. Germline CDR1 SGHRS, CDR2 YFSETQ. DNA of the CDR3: TGCGCCAGCAGCCGTGGGTCGACAGGGTGGGAAAAACTGTTTTTT. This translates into CASSRGSTGWEKLFF. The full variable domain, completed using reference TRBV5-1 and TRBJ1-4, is KAGVTQTPRYLIKTRGQQVTLSCSPISGHRSVSWYQQTPGQGLQFLFEYFSETQRNKGNFPGRFSGRQFSNSRSEMNVSTLELGDSALYLCASSRGSTGWEKLFFGSGTQLSVL.

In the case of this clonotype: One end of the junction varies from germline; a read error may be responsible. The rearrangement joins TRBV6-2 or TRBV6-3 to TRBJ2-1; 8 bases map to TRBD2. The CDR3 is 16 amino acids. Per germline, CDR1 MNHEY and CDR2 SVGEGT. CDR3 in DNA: TGTGCCAGAAGTTACTCTTTAGCGGGATCCTACAATGAGCAGTTCTTC. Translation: CARSYSLAGSYNEQFF.

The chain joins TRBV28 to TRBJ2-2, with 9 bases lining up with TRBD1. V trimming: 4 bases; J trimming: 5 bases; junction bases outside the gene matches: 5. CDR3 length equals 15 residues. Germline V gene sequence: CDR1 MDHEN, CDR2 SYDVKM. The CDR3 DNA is TGTGCCAGCAGTTCACAAGACAGGGGGACCGGGGAGCTGTTTTTT. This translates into CASSSQDRGTGELFF.

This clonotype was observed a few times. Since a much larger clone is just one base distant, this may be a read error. CDR3 coding DNA: TGTGCCAGCAGCTTAGGGACAGGGAAAGAGACCCAGTACTTC. This gives the protein CASSLGTGKETQYF. V usage is TRBV11-1 and J usage is TRBJ2-5; the match to TRBD1 covers 8 bases. Per germline, CDR1 SGHAT and CDR2 FQDESV (reference sequence). The CDR3 sequence is 14 residues long. The V gene end was trimmed by 1 base and the J gene end by 3 bases; junction bases not matched to a gene: 1.

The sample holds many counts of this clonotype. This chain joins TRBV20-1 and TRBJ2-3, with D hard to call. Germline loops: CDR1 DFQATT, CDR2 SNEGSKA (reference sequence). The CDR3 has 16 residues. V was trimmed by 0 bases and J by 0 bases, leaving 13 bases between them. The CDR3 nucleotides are TGCAGTGCTAGAGACTCACAACAACAAAGCACAGATACGCAGTATTTT. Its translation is CSARDSQQQSTDTQYF.